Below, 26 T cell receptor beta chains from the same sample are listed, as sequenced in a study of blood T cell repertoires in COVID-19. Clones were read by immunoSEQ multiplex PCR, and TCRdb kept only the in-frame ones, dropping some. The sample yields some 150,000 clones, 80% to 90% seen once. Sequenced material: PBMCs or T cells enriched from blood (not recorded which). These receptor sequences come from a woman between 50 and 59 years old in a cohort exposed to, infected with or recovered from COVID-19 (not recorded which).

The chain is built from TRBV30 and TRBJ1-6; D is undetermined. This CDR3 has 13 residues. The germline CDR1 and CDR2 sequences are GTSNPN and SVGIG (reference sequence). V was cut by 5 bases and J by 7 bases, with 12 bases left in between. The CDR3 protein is CAWLAERNSPLHF. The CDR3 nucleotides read TGTGCCTGGCTAGCCGAGCGGAATTCACCCCTCCACTTT.

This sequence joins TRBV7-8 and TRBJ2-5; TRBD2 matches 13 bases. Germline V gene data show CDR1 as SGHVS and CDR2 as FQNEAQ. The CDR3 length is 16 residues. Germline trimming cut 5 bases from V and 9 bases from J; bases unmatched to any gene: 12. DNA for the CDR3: TGTGCCAGCAGCCAAGCGGCCGGGACTAGCGGGAAGGCCCAGTACTTC. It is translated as CASSQAAGTSGKAQYF.

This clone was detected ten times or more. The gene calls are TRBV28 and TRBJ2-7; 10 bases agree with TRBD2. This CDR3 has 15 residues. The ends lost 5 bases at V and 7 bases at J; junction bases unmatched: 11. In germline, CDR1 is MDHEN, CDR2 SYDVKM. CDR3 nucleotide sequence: TGTGCCAGCAGTACCCGAGCGGGAGGGCCGGAAGAGCAGTACTTC. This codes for CASSTRAGGPEEQYF. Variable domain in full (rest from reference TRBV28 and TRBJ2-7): DVKVTQSSRYLVKRTGEKVFLECVQDMDHENMFWYRQDPGLGLRLIYFSYDVKMKEKGDIPEGYSVSREKKERFSLILESASTNQTSMYLCASSTRAGGPEEQYFGPGTRLTVT.

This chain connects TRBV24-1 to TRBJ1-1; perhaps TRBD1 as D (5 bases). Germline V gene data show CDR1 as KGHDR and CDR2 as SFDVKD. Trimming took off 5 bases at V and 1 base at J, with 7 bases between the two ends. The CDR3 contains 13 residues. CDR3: CATSVGQNTEAFF. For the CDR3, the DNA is TGTGCCACCAGTGTTGGACAGAACACTGAAGCTTTCTTT.

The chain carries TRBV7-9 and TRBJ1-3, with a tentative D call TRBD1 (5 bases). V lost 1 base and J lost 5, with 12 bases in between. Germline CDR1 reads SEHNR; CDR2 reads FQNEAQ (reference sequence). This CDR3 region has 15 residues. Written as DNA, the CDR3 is TGTGCCAGCAGCTTAGGCGGGGGAGCGCGAAACACCATATATTTT. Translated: CASSLGGGARNTIYF.

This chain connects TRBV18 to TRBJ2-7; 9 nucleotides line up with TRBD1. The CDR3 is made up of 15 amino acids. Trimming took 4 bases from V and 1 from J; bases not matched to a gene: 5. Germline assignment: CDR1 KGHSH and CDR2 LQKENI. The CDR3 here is CASSLRQGVSYEQYF. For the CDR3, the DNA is TGTGCCAGCTCACTACGACAGGGGGTTTCCTACGAGCAGTACTTC.

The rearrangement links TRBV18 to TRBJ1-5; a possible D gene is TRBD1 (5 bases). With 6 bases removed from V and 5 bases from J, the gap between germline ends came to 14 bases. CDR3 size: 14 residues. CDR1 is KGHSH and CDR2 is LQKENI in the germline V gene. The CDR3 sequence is CASSDSGGDQPQHF. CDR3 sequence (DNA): TGTGCCAGCTCGGACTCGGGGGGTGATCAGCCCCAGCATTTT.

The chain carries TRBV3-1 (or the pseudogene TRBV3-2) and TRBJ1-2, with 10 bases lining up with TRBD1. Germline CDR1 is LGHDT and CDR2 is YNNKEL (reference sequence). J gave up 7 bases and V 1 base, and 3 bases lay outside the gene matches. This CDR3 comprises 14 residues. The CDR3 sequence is CASSQGDRGGGYTF. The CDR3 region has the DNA TGTGCCAGCAGCCAAGGGGACAGGGGAGGTGGCTACACCTTC.

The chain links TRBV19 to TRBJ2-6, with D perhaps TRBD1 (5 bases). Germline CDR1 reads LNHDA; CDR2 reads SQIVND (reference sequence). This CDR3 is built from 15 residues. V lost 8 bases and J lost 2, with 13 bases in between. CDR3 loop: CASGPKTAGANVLTF. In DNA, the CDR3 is TGTGCCAGTGGGCCGAAGACAGCTGGGGCCAACGTCCTGACTTTC.

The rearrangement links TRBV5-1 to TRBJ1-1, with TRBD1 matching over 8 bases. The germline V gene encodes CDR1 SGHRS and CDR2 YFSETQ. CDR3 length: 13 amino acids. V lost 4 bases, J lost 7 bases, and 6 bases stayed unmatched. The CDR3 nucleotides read TGCGCCAGCAGCACCCGACAGGGGCTTGAAGCTTTCTTT. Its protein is CASSTRQGLEAFF.

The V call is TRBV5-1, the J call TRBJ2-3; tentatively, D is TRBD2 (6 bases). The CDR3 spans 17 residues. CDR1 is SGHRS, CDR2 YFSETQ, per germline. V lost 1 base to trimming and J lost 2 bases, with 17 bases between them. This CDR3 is CASSLMRGGLITDTQYF. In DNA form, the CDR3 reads TGCGCCAGCAGCTTGATGCGGGGCGGATTAATCACAGATACGCAGTATTTT. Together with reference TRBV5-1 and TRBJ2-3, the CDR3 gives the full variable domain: KAGVTQTPRYLIKTRGQQVTLSCSPISGHRSVSWYQQTPGQGLQFLFEYFSETQRNKGNFPGRFSGRQFSNSRSEMNVSTLELGDSALYLCASSLMRGGLITDTQYFGPGTRLTVL.

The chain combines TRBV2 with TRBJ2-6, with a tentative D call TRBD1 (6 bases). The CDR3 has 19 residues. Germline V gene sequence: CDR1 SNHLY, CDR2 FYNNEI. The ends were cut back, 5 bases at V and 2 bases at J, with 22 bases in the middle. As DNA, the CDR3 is TGTGCCAGCAGTTCCAACAGGGTTAGCTTACCTCCTGGGGCCAACGTCCTGACTTTC. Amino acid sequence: CASSSNRVSLPPGANVLTF.

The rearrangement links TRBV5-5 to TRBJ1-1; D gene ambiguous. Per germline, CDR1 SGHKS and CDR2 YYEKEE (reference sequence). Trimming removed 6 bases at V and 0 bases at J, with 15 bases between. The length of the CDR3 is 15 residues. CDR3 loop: CASTRGWAMNTEAFF. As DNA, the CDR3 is TGTGCCAGCACCAGAGGGTGGGCTATGAACACTGAAGCTTTCTTT.

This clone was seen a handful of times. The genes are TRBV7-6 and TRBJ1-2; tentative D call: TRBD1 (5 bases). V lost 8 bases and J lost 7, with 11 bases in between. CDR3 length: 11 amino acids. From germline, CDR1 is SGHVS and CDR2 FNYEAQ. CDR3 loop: CASGGGGGYTF. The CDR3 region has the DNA TGTGCCAGCGGGGGGGGAGGTGGCTACACCTTC.

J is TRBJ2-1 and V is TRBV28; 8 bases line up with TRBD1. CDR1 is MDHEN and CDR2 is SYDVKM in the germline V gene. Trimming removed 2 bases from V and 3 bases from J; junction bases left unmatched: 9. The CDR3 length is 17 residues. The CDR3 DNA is TGTGCCAGCAGTTTAGGCGCAGGGGGCTTTTTCTACAATGAGCAGTTCTTC. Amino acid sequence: CASSLGAGGFFYNEQFF.

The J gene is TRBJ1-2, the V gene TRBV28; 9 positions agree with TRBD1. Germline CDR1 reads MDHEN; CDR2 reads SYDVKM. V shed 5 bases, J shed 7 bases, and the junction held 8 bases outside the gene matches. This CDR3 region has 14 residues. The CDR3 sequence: CASSHMGTGSGYTF. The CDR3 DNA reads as TGTGCCAGCAGTCATATGGGGACAGGGTCTGGCTACACCTTC.

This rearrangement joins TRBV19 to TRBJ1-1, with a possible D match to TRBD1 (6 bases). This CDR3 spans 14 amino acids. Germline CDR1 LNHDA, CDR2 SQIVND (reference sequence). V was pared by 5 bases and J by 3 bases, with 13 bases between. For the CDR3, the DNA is TGTGCCAGTAGTTCAGGGGAAAGCGACACTGAAGCTTTCTTT. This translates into CASSSGESDTEAFF.

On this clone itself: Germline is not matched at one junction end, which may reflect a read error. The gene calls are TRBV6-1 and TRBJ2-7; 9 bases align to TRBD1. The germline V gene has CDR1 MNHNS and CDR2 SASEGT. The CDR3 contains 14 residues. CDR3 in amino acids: CASSEEGGVGTGRF. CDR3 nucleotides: TGTGCCAGCAGTGAAGAAGGGGGGGTCGGGACAGGGAGGTTC.

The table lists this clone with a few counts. As DNA, the CDR3 is TGTGCCAGCATCAAGACCCGGGGTAATTCACCCCTCCACTTT. Translating gives CASIKTRGNSPLHF. The V call is TRBV5-8, the J call TRBJ1-6; unclear D gene. CDR3 length equals 14 residues. CDR1 and CDR2 from the germline V gene are SGHTS and YDEGEE. V dropped 6 bases and J dropped 6 bases, with 13 bases sitting between them.

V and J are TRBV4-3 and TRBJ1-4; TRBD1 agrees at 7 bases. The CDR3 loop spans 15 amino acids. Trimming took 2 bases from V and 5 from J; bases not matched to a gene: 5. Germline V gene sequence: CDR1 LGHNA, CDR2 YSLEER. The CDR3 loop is CASSQHRGENEKLFF. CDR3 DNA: TGCGCCAGCAGCCAACACAGGGGAGAGAATGAAAAACTGTTTTTT.

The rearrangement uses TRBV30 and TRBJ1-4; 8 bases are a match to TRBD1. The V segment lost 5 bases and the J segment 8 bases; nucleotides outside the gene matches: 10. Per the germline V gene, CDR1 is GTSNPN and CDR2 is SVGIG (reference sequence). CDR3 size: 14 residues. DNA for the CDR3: TGTGCCTGGGCAAGACAGGGGAGGGAAGAAAAACTGTTTTTT. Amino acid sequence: CAWARQGREEKLFF.

The CDR3 spells CASSLSRGGSPLHF. The CDR3 region has the DNA TGTGCCAGCAGCTTATCCCGCGGGGGGTCACCCCTCCACTTT. The rearrangement links TRBV13 to TRBJ1-6, with a tentative D call TRBD1 (5 bases). Germline V lookup: CDR1 PRHDT, CDR2 FYEKMQ (reference sequence). The CDR3 totals 14 residues. V lost 2 bases and J lost 10, with 12 bases in between. Full variable domain (outside the CDR3, taken from reference TRBV13 and TRBJ1-6): AAGVIQSPRHLIKEKRETATLKCYPIPRHDTVYWYQQGPGQDPQFLISFYEKMQSDKGSIPDRFSAQQFSDYHSELNMSSLELGDSALYFCASSLSRGGSPLHFGNGTRLTVT.

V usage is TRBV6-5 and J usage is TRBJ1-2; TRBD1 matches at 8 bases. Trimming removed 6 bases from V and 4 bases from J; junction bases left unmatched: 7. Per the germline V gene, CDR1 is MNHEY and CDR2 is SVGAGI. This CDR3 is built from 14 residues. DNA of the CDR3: TGTGCCAGCAGACTAGGACAGGGATCCTATGGCTACACCTTC. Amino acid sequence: CASRLGQGSYGYTF.

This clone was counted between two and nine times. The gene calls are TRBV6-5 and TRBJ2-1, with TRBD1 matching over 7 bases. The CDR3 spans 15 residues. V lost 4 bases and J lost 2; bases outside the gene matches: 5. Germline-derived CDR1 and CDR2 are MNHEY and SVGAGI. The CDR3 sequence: CASSFRGIAYNEQFF. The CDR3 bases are TGTGCCAGCAGTTTCAGGGGGATCGCCTACAATGAGCAGTTCTTC.

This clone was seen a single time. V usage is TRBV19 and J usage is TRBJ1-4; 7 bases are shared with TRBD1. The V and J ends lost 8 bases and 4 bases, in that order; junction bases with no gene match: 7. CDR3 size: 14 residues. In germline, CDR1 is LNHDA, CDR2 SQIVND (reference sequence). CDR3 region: CASQPGQFNEKLFF. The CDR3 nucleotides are TGTGCCAGTCAGCCGGGACAGTTTAATGAAAAACTGTTTTTT.

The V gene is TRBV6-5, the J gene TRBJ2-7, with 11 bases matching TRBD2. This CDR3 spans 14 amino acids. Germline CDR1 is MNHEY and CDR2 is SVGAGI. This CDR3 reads CASSLLAGVSDLKV. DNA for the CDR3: TGTGCCAGCAGTCTACTAGCGGGAGTATCCGATTTGAAAGTC.